The 21 T cell receptor beta chains in this list originate from one sample, sequenced in a study of sequential checkpoint blockade in melanoma. Assay: immunoSEQ multiplex PCR; the TCRdb copy retains only in-frame clones and omits some. Here the sample spans about 13,000 clones, 21% being singletons. The treatment denotes: randomized to nivolumab then ipilimumab (arm A) or the reverse (arm B). Sequenced here: tumor tissue (inferred from file names), sampled from a patient given nivolumab and ipilimumab in sequence. The receptors come from a human donor with melanoma.

This clone has a count of ten or more. This chain links TRBV7-5 with TRBJ1-6; TRBD1 was called by the table and not checked on the DNA. TRBV7-5 is noted as a pseudogene. This CDR3 is built from 16 residues. The CDR3 DNA reads as TGTGCCAGCAGCTCCACCACCGGGACAGCAAATTCACCCCTCCACTTT. Protein product: CASSSTTGTANSPLHF.

The chain uses TRBV18 and TRBJ2-3, with D unclear. The CDR3 is 14 amino acids. Looked up from germline, CDR1 is KGHSH and CDR2 is LQKENI. V lost 3 bases and J lost 2, with 9 bases in between. In DNA, the CDR3 is TGTGCCAGCTCACCTATAGCTCTCACAGATACGCAGTATTTT. Its protein product is CASSPIALTDTQYF.

This clone was detected only once. V and J are TRBV12-5 and TRBJ2-2; possible D gene TRBD1, 6 bases. Germline loops: CDR1 LGHNT, CDR2 FRNRAP. Trimming left V 5 bases short and J 7 bases short, with 11 bases between. The CDR3 totals 13 residues. The CDR3 DNA follows: TGTGCTAGTGGTGCACAGGGATACGGGGAGCTGTTTTTT. The encoded protein is CASGAQGYGELFF.

This chain uses TRBV23-1 with TRBJ2-6; D gene uncertain. TRBV23-1 is an ORF; its function is uncertain. V gave up 8 bases and J gave up 1 base, with 6 bases separating them. The CDR3 consists of 13 residues. The CDR3 DNA reads TGCGCCAGCCGGTGGTCTGGGGCCAACGTCCTGACTTTC. Translated: CASRWSGANVLTF.

The rearrangement uses TRBV5-1 and TRBJ2-4; 7 positions match TRBD1. Germline trimming cut 3 bases from V and 3 bases from J; bases unmatched to any gene: 9. CDR3 length: 16 residues. In germline, CDR1 is SGHRS, CDR2 YFSETQ. CDR3 residues: CASSSRQGRVKNIQYF. For the CDR3, the DNA is TGCGCCAGCAGCTCAAGACAGGGACGAGTCAAAAACATTCAGTACTTC. Combining the CDR3 with reference TRBV5-1 and TRBJ2-4 gives the whole variable domain KAGVTQTPRYLIKTRGQQVTLSCSPISGHRSVSWYQQTPGQGLQFLFEYFSETQRNKGNFPGRFSGRQFSNSRSEMNVSTLELGDSALYLCASSSRQGRVKNIQYFGAGTRLSVL.

This clone has more than one count but fewer than ten. The chain employs TRBV4-1 and TRBJ1-4, with D unresolved. This CDR3 is built from 15 residues. Trimming shortened V by 0 bases and J by 8 bases, and 13 bases separated the two germline ends. Germline V gene sequence: CDR1 MGHRA, CDR2 YSYEKL. The CDR3 DNA reads TGCGCCAGCAGCCAAGATCTCGCAGTGGCGGAAAAACTGTTTTTT. Translating it yields CASSQDLAVAEKLFF.

The rearrangement uses TRBV9 and TRBJ2-7; 9 nucleotides agree with TRBD2. The CDR3 has 14 amino acids. CDR1 SGDLS and CDR2 YYNGEE come from the germline V gene. V lost 4 bases to trimming and J lost 4 bases; unmatched junction nucleotides: 6. The CDR3 DNA is TGTGCCAGCAGCAGGCCTAGCGGGGTTTACGAGCAGTACTTC. This translates into CASSRPSGVYEQYF.

This clone was detected only a few times. The CDR3 loop reads CASSQDPSGRTDTQYF. CDR3 bases: TGCGCCAGCAGCCAAGACCCTAGCGGCCGCACAGATACGCAGTATTTT. V usage is TRBV4-1 and J usage is TRBJ2-3; TRBD2 matches 7 bases. Trimming removed 0 bases from V and 1 base from J; junction bases left unmatched: 4. The V gene's germline CDR1 is MGHRA and CDR2 YSYEKL. CDR3 length: 16 amino acids.

The DNA for the CDR3 is TGTGCCTGGAGTGGAGACAGGGAAACTAATGAAAAACTGTTTTTT. Its protein is CAWSGDRETNEKLFF. This sequence joins TRBV30 and TRBJ1-4; 7 nucleotides align to TRBD1. V was pared by 1 base and J by 1 base, with 3 bases of the junction left unmatched. The CDR3 is 15 amino acids. Germline assignment: CDR1 GTSNPN and CDR2 SVGIG (reference sequence).

The V call is TRBV6-8, the J call TRBJ2-5; 12 positions match TRBD2. Germline lookup yields CDR1 MNHGY and CDR2 SAAAGT. The CDR3 has 16 residues. J was trimmed by 4 bases and V by 5 bases; bases with no gene match: 8. The CDR3 sequence: CASSLTTSGGGETQYF. The CDR3 DNA follows: TGTGCCAGCAGTCTAACGACTAGCGGGGGTGGAGAGACCCAGTACTTC.

This clone turned up a few times. The V and J genes are TRBV6-8 and TRBJ2-5; 8 nucleotides line up with TRBD2. The CDR3 spans 15 residues. Germline V CDR1 and CDR2: MNHGY, SAAAGT. V lost 6 bases to trimming and J lost 8 bases; unmatched junction nucleotides: 14. CDR3 bases: TGTGCCAGCAGGTTATCCTTGGGAGCGGGGGCCACCCAGTACTTC. The encoded protein is CASRLSLGAGATQYF.

J is TRBJ1-5 and V is TRBV5-1; tentatively, D is TRBD1 (6 bases). Trimming took off 4 bases at V and 1 base at J, with 9 bases between the two ends. The germline V gene encodes CDR1 SGHRS and CDR2 YFSETQ. This CDR3 contains 14 residues. For the CDR3, the DNA is TGCGCCAGCAGCCTAGGGACAAGCAATCAGCCCCAGCATTTT. Protein sequence: CASSLGTSNQPQHF.

This clone was seen more than once but under ten times. This sequence joins TRBV11-3 and TRBJ1-2; D possibly corresponds to TRBD1 (5 bases). This CDR3 is 14 amino acids long. Germline CDR1 and CDR2: SGHNT and YENEEA. Trimming took 4 bases from V and 4 from J, leaving 13 bases between them. CDR3 in amino acids: CASSSSTGVYGYTF. CDR3 DNA: TGTGCCAGCAGCTCCAGCACGGGGGTCTATGGCTACACCTTC.

CDR3 sequence reads: CSVAPAGNTQYF. The CDR3 nucleotides are TGCAGCGTTGCCCCCGCCGGGAATACGCAGTATTTT. V and J are TRBV29-1 and TRBJ2-3; D perhaps matches TRBD2 (5 bases). The CDR3 is 12 residues long. Germline CDR1 reads SQVTM; CDR2 reads ANQGSEA. The germline V and J ends were trimmed by 4 bases and 7 bases, with 12 bases remaining between them.

V and J are TRBV5-1 and TRBJ2-3; 7 bases are shared with TRBD2. The trim removed 4 bases at V and 2 bases at J, leaving 7 bases unmatched. The CDR3 consists of 15 residues. Germline V gene data show CDR1 as SGHRS and CDR2 as YFSETQ. Here the CDR3 reads CASSPERGPTDTQYF. The CDR3 DNA is TGCGCCAGCAGCCCTGAGCGGGGCCCCACAGATACGCAGTATTTT.

V gene TRBV28 combines with J gene TRBJ1-2; D is uncertain. Trimming stripped 7 bases from V and 4 bases from J, with 16 bases between. Germline CDR1 reads MDHEN; CDR2 reads SYDVKM. This CDR3 contains 14 residues. Written as DNA, the CDR3 is TGTGCCAGCACTTCGAGTGGGTACGTCTATGGCTACACCTTC. Translating it yields CASTSSGYVYGYTF.

The V gene is TRBV11-3, the J gene TRBJ1-2; a weak D match, TRBD1 (5 bases). Per germline, CDR1 SGHNT and CDR2 YENEEA. There are 15 residues in the CDR3. The V end was cut by 5 bases, the J end by 4 bases, with 17 bases between. As DNA, the CDR3 is TGTGCCAGCAGCGCCGACAGTCTCCCAGTCTATGGCTACACCTTC. Protein: CASSADSLPVYGYTF. The whole variable domain, filled in from reference TRBV11-3 and TRBJ1-2, reads EAGVVQSPRYKIIEKKQPVAFWCNPISGHNTLYWYLQNLGQGPELLIRYENEEAVDDSQLPKDRFSAERLKGVDSTLKIQPAELGDSAVYLCASSADSLPVYGYTFGSGTRLTVV.

This clone has a handful of counts. The genes are TRBV11-3 and TRBJ1-3; unclear D gene. V lost 4 bases and J lost 0, with 10 bases in between. CDR1 is SGHNT and CDR2 is YENEEA in the germline V gene. This CDR3 contains 15 residues. The CDR3, as DNA: TGTGCCAGCAGCTCGGGCACGATCTCTGGAAACACCATATATTTT. Protein product: CASSSGTISGNTIYF.

The chain combines TRBV6-8 with TRBJ1-4; D gene unclear. This CDR3 is built from 13 residues. From germline, CDR1 is MNHGY and CDR2 SAAAGT. V was trimmed by 2 bases and J by 5 bases, leaving 6 bases between them. This CDR3 is CASSYGPNEKLFF. CDR3 DNA sequence: TGTGCCAGCAGTTACGGGCCCAATGAAAAACTGTTTTTT.

V and J are TRBV19 and TRBJ2-1; 11 bases map to TRBD2. The CDR3 sequence is 15 residues long. V shed 3 bases, J shed 5 bases, and the junction held 3 bases outside the gene matches. Germline V gene lookup returns CDR1 LNHDA and CDR2 SQIVND (reference sequence). The CDR3 nucleotides read TGTGCCAGTAGTATCTCGGGACTAGCGGACAATGAGCAGTTCTTC. It yields the protein CASSISGLADNEQFF.

V usage is TRBV5-1 and J usage is TRBJ1-1; TRBD1 is a possible D gene (5 bases). The germline V gene has CDR1 SGHRS and CDR2 YFSETQ. The CDR3 is made up of 14 amino acids. V lost 1 base and J lost 5, with 12 bases in between. The CDR3 DNA is TGCGCCAGCAGCTTGCAGGGCGTGGGGACTGAAGCTTTCTTT. It specifies CASSLQGVGTEAFF.